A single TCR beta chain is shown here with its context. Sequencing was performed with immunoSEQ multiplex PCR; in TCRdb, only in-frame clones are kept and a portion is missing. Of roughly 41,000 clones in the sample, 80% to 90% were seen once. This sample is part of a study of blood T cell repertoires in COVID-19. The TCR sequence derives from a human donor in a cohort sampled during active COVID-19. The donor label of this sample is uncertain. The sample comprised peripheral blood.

CDR3 nucleotide sequence: TGTGCCATCAGGGGAACAGGGGTCAACTATGGCTACACCTTC. It yields the protein CAIRGTGVNYGYTF. J is TRBJ1-2 and V is TRBV10-3; 7 positions agree with TRBD1. CDR1 is ENHRY and CDR2 is SYGVKD in the germline V gene. Losses at the gene ends were 6 bases for V and 2 bases for J; bases not matched to a gene: 6. The CDR3 extends over 14 amino acids.